This TCR beta chain was observed in a study of cytomegalovirus exposure and HLA in healthy donors. Regarding this clone: Its antigen is not identified.

Researchers ran the PCR with 60 Vbeta and 13 Jbeta primers. TCRdb's copy holds only in-frame clones and misses some; the assay was immunoSEQ multiplex PCR. The sample has 160,000 or so clones; 70% to 80% are singletons. The CDR3 is made up of 15 amino acids. Germline V gives CDR1 LNHDA, CDR2 SQIVND (reference sequence). V was cut by 5 bases and J by 10 bases, with 18 bases left in between. The study's findings and limits: Reportedly, diagnosis of cytomegalovirus status by the classifier showed high specificity and sensitivity. The study designated over 150 TCR beta chains cytomegalovirus-associated.

This TCR was recovered from a man aged 30 to 39 in good health and CMV-seropositive. The V and J genes are TRBV19 and TRBJ1-6; D remains ambiguous. The sample taken for sequencing was PBMCs. DNA of the CDR3: TGTGCCAGTAGTCCAAGTCCAGGCTCAGGATCACCCCTCCACTTT. Its translation is CASSPSPGSGSPLHF.